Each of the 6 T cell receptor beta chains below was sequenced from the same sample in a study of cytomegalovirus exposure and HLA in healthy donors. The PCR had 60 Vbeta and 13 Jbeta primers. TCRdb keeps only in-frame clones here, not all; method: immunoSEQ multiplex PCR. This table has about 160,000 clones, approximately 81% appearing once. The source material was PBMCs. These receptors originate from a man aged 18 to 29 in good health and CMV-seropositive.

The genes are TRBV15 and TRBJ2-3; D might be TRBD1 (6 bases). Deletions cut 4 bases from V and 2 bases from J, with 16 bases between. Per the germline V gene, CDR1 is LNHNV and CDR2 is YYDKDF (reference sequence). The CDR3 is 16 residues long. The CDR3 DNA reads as TGTGCCACCAGCAACCCAGGTGGGGGCGACACAGATACGCAGTATTTT. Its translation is CATSNPGGGDTDTQYF. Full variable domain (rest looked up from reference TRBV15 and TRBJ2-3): DAMVIQNPRYQVTQFGKPVTLSCSQTLNHNVMYWYQQKSSQAPKLLFHYYDKDFNNEADTPDNFQSRRPNTSFCFLDIRSPGLGDTAMYLCATSNPGGGDTDTQYFGPGTRLTVL.

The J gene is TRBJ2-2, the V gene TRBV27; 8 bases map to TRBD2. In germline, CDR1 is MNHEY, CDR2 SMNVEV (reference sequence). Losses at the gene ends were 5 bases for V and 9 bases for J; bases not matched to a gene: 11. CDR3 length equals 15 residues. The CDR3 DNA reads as TGTGCCAGCAGTCCCCCGGGGTTTAGCGGGAGGGAGCTGTTTTTT. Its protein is CASSPPGFSGRELFF.

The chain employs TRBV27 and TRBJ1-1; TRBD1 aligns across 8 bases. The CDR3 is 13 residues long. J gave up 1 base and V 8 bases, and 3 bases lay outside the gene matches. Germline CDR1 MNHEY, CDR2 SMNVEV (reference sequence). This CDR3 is CASATGGNTEAFF. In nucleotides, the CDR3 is TGTGCCAGCGCCACAGGGGGGAACACTGAAGCTTTCTTT.

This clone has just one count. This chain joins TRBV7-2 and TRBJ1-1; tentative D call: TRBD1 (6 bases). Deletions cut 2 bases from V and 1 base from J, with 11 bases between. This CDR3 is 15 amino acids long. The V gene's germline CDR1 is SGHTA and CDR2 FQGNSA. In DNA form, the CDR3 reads TGTGCCAGCAGCTTAAGGGGACATTCGAACACTGAAGCTTTCTTT. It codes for CASSLRGHSNTEAFF.

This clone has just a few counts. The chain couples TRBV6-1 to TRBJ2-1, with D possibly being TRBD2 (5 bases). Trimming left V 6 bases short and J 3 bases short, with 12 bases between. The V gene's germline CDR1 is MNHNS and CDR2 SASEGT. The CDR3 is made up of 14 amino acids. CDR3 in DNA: TGTGCCAGCAGGCCGGGAACCGACTACAATGAGCAGTTCTTC. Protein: CASRPGTDYNEQFF.

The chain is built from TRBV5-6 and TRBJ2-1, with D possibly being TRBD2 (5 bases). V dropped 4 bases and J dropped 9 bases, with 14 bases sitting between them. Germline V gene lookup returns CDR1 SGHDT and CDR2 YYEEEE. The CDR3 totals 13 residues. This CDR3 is CASSPGILGEQFF. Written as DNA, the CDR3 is TGTGCCAGCAGCCCCGGGATTCTTGGTGAGCAGTTCTTC.